This record looks at one T cell receptor beta chain sequence and its context. Its antigen is not yet known. The input lacks base qualities; no much larger clone sits a single base away. For sequencing of the TCRbeta CDR3 region, genomic DNA was extracted from the sorted cells. TCRbeta CDR3 regions were sequenced using the immunoSEQ Assay. TCRdb carries this immuneACCESS record with in-frame sequences only. Its versions omit some clonotypes, under half of them owing to an unresolved V gene in the studies checked, with the rest unexplained. The sample contains 61,000 or so clones, about 88% of them found a single time. In total, the top ten clones hold about 1.2% of the sample. The trial excluded patients who had a history of autoimmune disease or who were on systemic immunosuppression. In every dose cohort, peripheral blood was drawn for TCR sequencing at baseline, cycle 4 day 1, and cycle 7 day 1. The samples were taken from a phase I, first-in-human, multicenter, open-label dose-escalation trial of ivuxolimab. Adults with locally advanced or metastatic head and neck squamous cell, hepatocellular, melanoma or renal cell carcinoma were enrolled in the trial. CD4+ and CD8+ T cells were sorted separately from peripheral blood before TCR sequencing.

Germline trimming amounts to 7 bases on V and 7 bases on J, with 11 as the count of junction bases outside the gene matches. In the germline V gene (reference sequence), CDR1 corresponds to SEHNR and CDR2 to FQNEAQ. The CDR3 goes from the cysteine to the phenylalanine over 14 residues. The read is trimmed to its CDR3 DNA, 42 bases read in frame from base 1. The entry originates in a study of OX40 agonist ivuxolimab in advanced cancers. Broadly, across the study: The costimulatory receptor OX40 (CD134) was targeted by ivuxolimab, a fully human IgG2 agonistic monoclonal antibody. The paper describes the monotherapy dose-escalation part (N ≈ 51 patients) of the phase I trial of ivuxolimab. Patients were allowed to have had prior anti-PD-1, anti-PD-L1 or anti-CTLA-4 therapy, and 30% to 40% of the dose-escalation patients had previously received checkpoint inhibitors. The dose-escalation cohort was roughly 83% male with a mean age of about 58 years, ranging from roughly 23 to 85. Partial responses were achieved by three dose-escalation patients, of whom one had hepatocellular carcinoma and two had cutaneous melanoma. Peripheral TCRbeta sequencing aimed to test whether ivuxolimab altered TCR sequence diversity and caused clonal T-cell expansion. Intravenous ivuxolimab was administered to patients every 2 weeks at six dose levels: 0.01, 0.1, 0.3, 1.5, 3 and 10 mg/kg. Of the approximately 50 patients in dose escalation, about 20 had hepatocellular carcinoma, approximately 15 had melanoma, 9 had renal cell carcinoma and 9 had head and neck cancer. What the study reported, not specific to this receptor: At doses of 0.1 to 3.0 mg/kg, clonal expansion of both CD4+ and CD8+ T cells in blood was seen between baseline and week 6. Low levels of normalized T-cell clonal expansion were also shown by some nonresponding patients. In the 0.1-3.0 mg/kg groups, partial responders were among the patients with the lowest normalized peripheral clonal expansion, particularly in CD8+ T cells. After ivuxolimab, expanded clones were on average more numerous among CD8+ T cells than among CD4+ T cells. Antigen specificity was not determined for the clonally expanded peripheral T cells.

The sequences come from CD4+ or CD8+ T cells sorted from blood, collected in a trial of the OX40 agonist ivuxolimab. The receptor was isolated from an adult with an advanced solid tumor such as melanoma, head and neck, liver or kidney cancer. The chain is assembled from TRBV7-9 and TRBJ1-2; 8 bases in between match TRBD1. The DNA is as follows: TGTGCCAGCAATAGGGACAGGAGCTTCCTTGGCTACACCTTC. This sequence encodes CASNRDRSFLGYTF.